This T cell receptor (beta chain) emerged from a study of blood T cell repertoires in COVID-19. Study in general: From T cells, B-cell-depleted T cells, or PBMCs came the material, which was cDNA or gDNA.

Data came from immunoSEQ multiplex PCR; TCRdb stores just in-frame clones and leaves some out. Of over 100,000 clones in the sample, about 89% were seen once. There are 15 residues in the CDR3. The junction had 6 bases not matched to a gene; V was cut back by 4 bases and J by 8 bases. The V gene's germline CDR1 is SGHRS and CDR2 YFSETQ. Sequenced: peripheral blood. The clonotype originates from a human donor with acute or convalescent COVID-19. The donor label of this sample is uncertain. The chain has TRBV5-1 and TRBJ2-1; TRBD2 matches 13 bases. The CDR3 is CASSRTSGSLDEQFF. The CDR3 DNA reads TGCGCCAGCAGCCGGACTAGCGGGAGCTTAGATGAGCAGTTCTTC.